Below, 23 T cell receptor beta chains from the same sample are listed, as sequenced in a study of read filtering for tumor transcriptome and immune sequencing. This library used around 400 ng RNA and molecular barcoded adaptors spanning alpha/delta and beta/gamma chains. MiXCR, applied by TCRdb to the reads, yields one record per CDR3 protein. Of 60,000 or so distinct CDR3 sequences in the sample, approximately 18% were seen once. Sequenced: a population of CD138-negative cells sorted from bone marrow. The origin of the receptors is a donor aged 40 or over with multiple myeloma.

The chain is built from TRBV3-1 and TRBJ2-7; weak D call: TRBD2 (5 bases). The ends were cut back, 0 bases at V and 4 bases at J, with 13 bases in the middle. CDR3 size: 15 residues. In germline, CDR1 is LGHDT, CDR2 YNNKEL (reference sequence). CDR3 residues: CASSQDRLSGYEQYF. CDR3 coding DNA: TGTGCCAGCAGCCAAGATCGATTGTCGGGGTACGAGCAGTACTTC.

With respect to this clonotype: A clone one base away is much larger, so this may be a read error. The rearrangement links TRBV7-9 to TRBJ1-5; D might be TRBD1 (5 bases). Germline lookup yields CDR1 SEHNR and CDR2 FQNEAQ (reference sequence). V was shortened by 4 bases and J by 2 bases, with 9 bases between the two germline ends. The CDR3 is 14 residues long. The CDR3 bases are TGTGCCAGCAGCTCAGGGACTGGCAATCAGCCCCAGCATTTT. Its protein product is CASSSGTGNQPQHF.

As for this clonotype: It may be a read error: a sequence one base away is much more abundant. The CDR3 region has the DNA TGTGCCTGGAGTGTACAGGGGAATCAGCCCCAGCATTTT. As protein: CAWSVQGNQPQHF. This chain joins TRBV30 and TRBJ1-5, with 7 nucleotides matching TRBD1. The V segment lost 0 bases and the J segment 4 bases; nucleotides outside the gene matches: 0. Germline CDR1 and CDR2: GTSNPN and SVGIG (reference sequence). This CDR3 is built from 13 residues.

This clonotype was seen many times. This chain connects TRBV6-6 to TRBJ2-3; 14 bases map to TRBD2. With 6 bases clipped from V and 2 bases from J, the junction kept 13 bases outside the gene matches. The germline V gene encodes CDR1 MNHNY and CDR2 SVGAGI (reference sequence). The CDR3 is 19 residues long. This CDR3 reads CASRYGTSGRVLLTDTQYF. The DNA of the CDR3 is TGTGCCAGCAGGTACGGGACTAGCGGGAGAGTCCTCCTCACAGATACGCAGTATTTT.

This clonotype was counted ten times or more. The J gene is TRBJ2-5, the V gene TRBV28, with 8 positions matching TRBD1. Looked up from germline, CDR1 is MDHEN and CDR2 is SYDVKM. The CDR3 runs 15 residues. V was clipped by 5 bases and J by 4 bases; unmatched bases: 9. The CDR3: CASSPDREGRETQYF. For the CDR3, the DNA is TGTGCCAGCAGTCCGGACAGGGAAGGGAGAGAGACCCAGTACTTC.

In its sample, this clonotype was seen many times. The chain uses TRBV19 and TRBJ2-1; 8 nucleotides agree with TRBD1. The germline gives CDR1 LNHDA, CDR2 SQIVND (reference sequence). V lost 3 bases, J lost 7 bases, and 8 bases stayed unmatched. This CDR3 spans 15 amino acids. CDR3 region: CASSMGNRGNNEQFF. DNA for the CDR3: TGTGCCAGTAGTATGGGGAACAGGGGGAATAATGAGCAGTTCTTC.

This clonotype was detected many times. V gene TRBV14 combines with J gene TRBJ1-4; D call uncertain. V was shortened by 5 bases and J by 3 bases, with 16 bases between the two germline ends. Looked up from germline, CDR1 is SGHDN and CDR2 is FVKESK. The CDR3 length is 16 residues. Written as DNA, the CDR3 is TGTGCCAGCAGCTTCAGGATCAGGTCTGCTAATGAAAAACTGTTTTTT. Translated: CASSFRIRSANEKLFF.

This clonotype was counted ten times or more. This chain uses TRBV29-1 with TRBJ2-3; no reliable D call. CDR1 and CDR2 (germline): SQVTM, ANQGSEA. Trimming removed 6 bases at V and 3 bases at J, with 7 bases between. There are 11 residues in the CDR3. The CDR3 DNA reads TGCAGCGTGGCGATGACAGATACGCAGTATTTT. Protein product: CSVAMTDTQYF.

This clonotype has at least ten counts. V gene TRBV30 combines with J gene TRBJ1-1; D is undetermined. The germline V gene has CDR1 GTSNPN and CDR2 SVGIG (reference sequence). V was cut by 5 bases and J by 5 bases, with 15 bases left in between. This CDR3 is built from 13 residues. DNA of the CDR3: TGTGCCTGGTCTACGCAGAGTGGGACTGAAGCTTTCTTT. Encoded protein: CAWSTQSGTEAFF.

This clonotype was counted ten times or more. The CDR3 DNA reads TGCGCCAGCAGGTCTCCTCCCGGGTCACCCAGAGCCTACGAGCAGTACTTC. Translation gives CASRSPPGSPRAYEQYF. The J gene is TRBJ2-7, the V gene TRBV5-1; D is unresolved. V lost 5 bases to trimming and J lost 2 bases, with 23 bases between them. The CDR3 has 17 amino acids. Germline CDR1 SGHRS, CDR2 YFSETQ.

This clonotype was seen many times. V and J are TRBV12-3 or TRBV12-4 and TRBJ1-1; 7 nucleotides align to TRBD1. The CDR3 covers 13 residues. The junction had 6 bases not matched to a gene; V was cut back by 4 bases and J by 7 bases. The CDR3 reads CASSSGQANEAFF. The CDR3 nucleotides read TGTGCCAGCAGTTCAGGACAGGCAAATGAAGCTTTCTTT.

The sample holds a few counts of this clonotype. The chain joins TRBV20-1 to TRBJ2-1, with 11 bases fitting TRBD2. J gave up 5 bases and V 5 bases, and 8 bases lay outside the gene matches. This CDR3 has 15 amino acids. In germline, CDR1 is DFQATT, CDR2 SNEGSKA (reference sequence). This CDR3 reads CSAEGLADLNNEQFF. The CDR3 DNA reads as TGCAGTGCTGAGGGACTAGCGGACCTTAACAATGAGCAGTTCTTC.

There are many counts of this clonotype. The chain employs TRBV29-1 and TRBJ2-1; TRBD2 agrees at 10 bases. This CDR3 is built from 13 residues. Per the germline V gene, CDR1 is SQVTM and CDR2 is ANQGSEA. Written as DNA, the CDR3 is TGCGTGGGGAGCGGGAGGGTCTACAATGAGCAGTTCTTC. It specifies CVGSGRVYNEQFF.

Note on this clonotype: This could be a read error, since a much larger clone is one nucleotide away. The chain is built from TRBV4-2 and TRBJ2-5, with TRBD2 matching over 9 bases. The V gene's germline CDR1 is LGHNA and CDR2 YNFKEQ. The V segment lost 0 bases and the J segment 7 bases; nucleotides outside the gene matches: 12. This CDR3 is 17 amino acids long. The CDR3: CASSQDRRGGLGGTQYF. As DNA, the CDR3 is TGTGCCAGCAGCCAAGATCGGCGGGGGGGCCTGGGGGGGACCCAGTACTTC.

This clonotype was seen a few times. The chain is built from TRBV3-1 and TRBJ2-7, with D possibly TRBD2 on 5 matching bases. Germline CDR1 is LGHDT and CDR2 is YNNKEL (reference sequence). The CDR3 consists of 14 residues. With 2 bases removed from V and 4 bases from J, the gap between germline ends came to 12 bases. The CDR3 nucleotides are TGTGCCAGCAGCCAACCCGGGGTTCAGTACGAGCAGTACTTC. Its protein is CASSQPGVQYEQYF.

A few counts support this clonotype. The chain couples TRBV28 to TRBJ2-7; the D gene is possibly TRBD1 (6 bases). Deletions cut 4 bases from V and 4 bases from J, with 17 bases between. CDR1 and CDR2 (germline): MDHEN, SYDVKM. The CDR3 consists of 15 residues. In nucleotides, the CDR3 is TGTGCCAGCAGTTCGCACCACAGGGTCGGTTACGAGCAGTACTTC. It specifies CASSSHHRVGYEQYF.

Concerning this clonotype: The junction departs from the called germline gene at one end, perhaps through a read error. The chain carries TRBV29-1 and TRBJ2-1; perhaps TRBD2 as D (7 bases). CDR1 SQVTM and CDR2 ANQGSEA come from the germline V gene. This CDR3 has 16 residues. The CDR3 is CSVEGQAGLVYNEQFF. The CDR3 DNA reads TGTAGCGTGGAGGGACAAGCGGGGCTAGTTTACAATGAGCAGTTCTTC.

This clonotype was counted at least ten times. The genes are TRBV28 and TRBJ2-1; 8 bases align to TRBD2. The CDR3 contains 15 residues. The V and J ends lost 4 bases and 2 bases, in that order; junction bases with no gene match: 4. Germline CDR1 is MDHEN and CDR2 is SYDVKM. CDR3 loop: CASSYSGRPYNEQFF. The CDR3 DNA reads TGTGCCAGCAGTTACAGCGGGAGACCCTACAATGAGCAGTTCTTC.

Ten or more counts support this clonotype. This sequence joins TRBV4-1 and TRBJ2-7; 14 bases line up with TRBD2. This CDR3 comprises 15 residues. Germline V gene data show CDR1 as MGHRA and CDR2 as YSYEKL. V lost 4 bases, J lost 4 bases, and 3 bases stayed unmatched. CDR3 in amino acids: CASSLTSGREYEQYF. Here the CDR3 DNA reads TGCGCCAGCAGCCTGACTAGCGGGAGGGAGTACGAGCAGTACTTC.

This clonotype was seen ten or more times. This chain links TRBV6-5 with TRBJ2-2; maybe TRBD2 (6 bases). CDR3 length: 14 amino acids. Trimming removed 6 bases from V and 7 bases from J, with 15 bases in between. CDR1 is MNHEY and CDR2 is SVGAGI in the germline V gene. The CDR3 bases are TGTGCCAGCAGCCTAAGATTAGCGGTCGGGGAGCTGTTTTTT. This gives the protein CASSLRLAVGELFF.

This clonotype was seen repeatedly, ten times or more. The V call is TRBV14, the J call TRBJ1-1; D is uncertain. Germline lookup yields CDR1 SGHDN and CDR2 FVKESK. The CDR3 has 13 amino acids. V shed 5 bases and J shed 0 bases, with 7 bases lying between them. The CDR3 DNA reads TGTGCCAGCAGCGTTAAACTGAACACTGAAGCTTTCTTT. Its protein is CASSVKLNTEAFF.

The genes are TRBV24-1 and TRBJ2-1; 7 bases match TRBD2. With 4 bases clipped from V and 1 base from J, the junction kept 0 bases outside the gene matches. The CDR3 spans 14 residues. CDR1 is KGHDR and CDR2 is SFDVKD in the germline V gene. The CDR3 DNA is TGTGCCACCAGTGAAGCGGGATCCTACAATGAGCAGTTCTTC. The encoded protein is CATSEAGSYNEQFF.

This clonotype was found once. This is likely an artifact of a read error, given a far larger clone one base away. J is TRBJ1-4 and V is TRBV7-2; D is possibly TRBD1 (5 bases). V lost 7 bases, J lost 1 base, and 13 bases lay in between. CDR3 size: 15 residues. The germline V gene has CDR1 SGHTA and CDR2 FQGNSA. The CDR3 sequence: CASTGAGLTNEKLFF. The CDR3, as DNA: TGTGCCAGCACCGGGGCAGGGTTAACTAATGAAAAACTGTTTTTT.